This entry features one TCR beta chain sequence. The antigen is not known. This sample was included in a study of cytomegalovirus exposure and HLA in healthy donors. Study-wide findings and caveats: It was reported that the classifier diagnosed cytomegalovirus status with high specificity and sensitivity in both the original and validation cohorts.

The PCR was carried out with 60 Vbeta primers and 13 Jbeta primers. The assay was immunoSEQ multiplex PCR, and TCRdb's table has in-frame clones only and misses some. Seen in this sample are about 55,000 clones; the ten most common clones hold around 10%. The J segment lost 8 bases and the V segment lost 5 bases, leaving 12 bases of the junction unmatched. This CDR3 is built from 16 residues. CDR1 and CDR2 (germline): SEHNR, FQNEAQ (reference sequence). The gene calls are TRBV7-9 and TRBJ1-2; 12 bases line up with TRBD1. This receptor was identified in a man aged 45-60 years in good health and CMV-seropositive. What was sequenced was PBMCs. As DNA, the CDR3 is TGTGCCAGCAGCCCTCCCCGGGACAGGGGGCTGGGAGGCTACACCTTC. This sequence encodes CASSPPRDRGLGGYTF.